Shown below are 8 T cell receptor beta chains from a single sample sequenced in a study of shared clonotypes between healthy human individuals. TCRdb's copy holds only in-frame clones and misses some; the assay was immunoSEQ multiplex PCR. The sample records approximately 2,000,000 clones, 85% to 95% being singletons. The sequenced material came from naive CD4+ T cells from PBMCs. Subset specified: CD45RA+ positively selected. The receptors shown here come from a man younger than 35 in good health. Some clones in this sample may be carry-over from other donors' samples.

The V call is TRBV5-6, the J call TRBJ2-7; D ambiguous. V lost 1 base and J lost 1, with 12 bases in between. The germline V gene has CDR1 SGHDT and CDR2 YYEEEE. The CDR3 consists of 15 residues. Here the CDR3 DNA reads TGTGCCAGCAGCTTGTTTCTCGGGTCATCCTACGAGCAGTACTTC. Translation gives CASSLFLGSSYEQYF.

On this clone: This specimen includes other DNA sequences encoding the same CDR3. The chain couples TRBV18 to TRBJ1-2, with D unclear. Germline CDR1 and CDR2: KGHSH and LQKENI. Trimming pared 3 bases from V and 0 bases from J, leaving 8 bases between. CDR3 length: 14 amino acids. The CDR3 sequence is CASSPGGANYGYTF. The CDR3 DNA sequence: TGTGCCAGCTCACCGGGAGGAGCTAACTATGGCTACACCTTC.

A word on this clone: Additional DNA sequences in this sample encode the identical CDR3. The chain is built from TRBV19 and TRBJ2-5; tentative D call: TRBD2 (5 bases). The ends were cut back, 3 bases at V and 5 bases at J, with 13 bases in the middle. Germline CDR1 LNHDA, CDR2 SQIVND (reference sequence). This CDR3 region has 14 residues. The CDR3 here is CASSIPGRRETQYF. CDR3 DNA sequence: TGTGCCAGTAGTATTCCGGGAAGGAGGGAGACCCAGTACTTC.

The CDR3 region has the DNA TGTGCCAGCAGCTTGATCGATCAGCCCCAGCATTTT. Translating gives CASSLIDQPQHF. The chain joins TRBV5-5 to TRBJ1-5; the D is unclear. Per the germline V gene, CDR1 is SGHKS and CDR2 is YYEKEE (reference sequence). Between the trimmed V and J ends, which lost 1 base and 5 bases, there was a span of 4 bases. The CDR3 runs to 12 residues.

The chain uses TRBV10-3 and TRBJ1-2; D is undetermined. Trimming cost V 3 bases and J 0 bases, with 8 bases left between them. The germline V gene has CDR1 ENHRY and CDR2 SYGVKD. This CDR3 has 14 amino acids. The CDR3 DNA is TGTGCCATCAGTGAAATGGAGACTAACTATGGCTACACCTTC. It encodes CAISEMETNYGYTF.

This chain joins TRBV11-3 and TRBJ2-1; D uncertain. Trimming took off 5 bases at V and 3 bases at J, with 8 bases between the two ends. CDR3 size: 13 residues. Germline V lookup: CDR1 SGHNT, CDR2 YENEEA. CDR3 region: CASSAGRYNEQFF. CDR3 bases: TGTGCCAGCAGCGCTGGGCGCTACAATGAGCAGTTCTTC. Drawing the rest from reference TRBV11-3 and TRBJ2-1, the complete variable domain is EAGVVQSPRYKIIEKKQPVAFWCNPISGHNTLYWYLQNLGQGPELLIRYENEEAVDDSQLPKDRFSAERLKGVDSTLKIQPAELGDSAVYLCASSAGRYNEQFFGPGTRLTVL.

In regard to this clone: This specimen includes other DNA sequences encoding the same CDR3. This rearrangement joins TRBV7-3 to TRBJ2-1; 10 positions match TRBD2. The junction had 5 bases not matched to a gene; V was cut back by 5 bases and J by 4 bases. CDR3 length: 15 amino acids. Germline V lookup: CDR1 SGHTA, CDR2 FQGTGA. The CDR3, as DNA: TGTGCCAGCAGCCAAGGACTAGCGGTATACAATGAGCAGTTCTTC. This translates into CASSQGLAVYNEQFF.

This sequence joins TRBV11-2 and TRBJ1-2, with TRBD1 identical over 8 bases. The germline V gene has CDR1 SGHAT and CDR2 FQNNGV. The CDR3 runs 16 residues. The ends lost 2 bases at V and 8 bases at J; junction bases unmatched: 13. In DNA form, the CDR3 reads TGTGCCAGCAGCTTATCACGCCAGGGGGCAATCTGGGGCTACACCTTC. This sequence encodes CASSLSRQGAIWGYTF.